The 21 T cell receptor beta chains below all came from one sample that was sequenced in a study of cytomegalovirus exposure and HLA in healthy donors. Vbeta (60) and Jbeta (13) primers were used in the PCR. Here immunoSEQ multiplex PCR was the method, and the copy in TCRdb shows in-frame clones only, minus some. This sample has about 170,000 clones, with less than 85% found just once. The sequenced material came from PBMCs. Receptors originate from a man between 18 and 29 years old in good health and CMV-seronegative.

The chain recombines TRBV29-1 with TRBJ2-7; 14 bases match TRBD2. Germline values: CDR1 SQVTM, CDR2 ANQGSEA. The V gene end was trimmed by 4 bases and the J gene end by 4 bases; junction bases not matched to a gene: 12. The length of the CDR3 is 17 residues. CDR3 protein: CSVAGTGGLAGVYEQYF. DNA of the CDR3: TGCAGCGTTGCCGGGACAGGGGGACTAGCGGGAGTTTACGAGCAGTACTTC.

This clone was counted between two and nine times. The chain recombines TRBV28 with TRBJ1-1; the match to TRBD1 covers 9 bases. Germline V lookup: CDR1 MDHEN, CDR2 SYDVKM. Trimming removed 5 bases from V and 10 bases from J; junction bases left unmatched: 14. This CDR3 has 15 amino acids. CDR3 residues: CASSPWGQGTIGAFF. The CDR3 nucleotides read TGTGCCAGCAGTCCATGGGGACAGGGCACCATCGGAGCTTTCTTT.

V gene TRBV7-3 combines with J gene TRBJ1-5; TRBD1 aligns across 8 bases. With V trimmed by 3 bases and J by 6 bases, 4 bases remained unmatched. The CDR3 totals 14 residues. Germline values: CDR1 SGHTA, CDR2 FQGTGA. The CDR3 is CASSLTGEGQPQHF. The CDR3 DNA reads as TGTGCCAGCAGCTTGACAGGGGAGGGTCAGCCCCAGCATTTT.

The chain uses TRBV5-1 and TRBJ2-7, with 8 bases lining up with TRBD1. The CDR3 is 14 amino acids. After removal of 4 bases from V and 7 bases from J, the junction contained 10 bases not matched to a gene. From germline, CDR1 is SGHRS and CDR2 YFSETQ. CDR3 amino acids: CASSRDRGLREQYF. The CDR3 DNA reads TGCGCCAGCAGCAGAGACAGGGGATTACGGGAGCAGTACTTC.

The rearrangement joins TRBV7-9 to TRBJ1-5; a possible D gene is TRBD1 (6 bases). The CDR3 consists of 14 residues. Germline V CDR1 and CDR2: SEHNR, FQNEAQ (reference sequence). V was shortened by 6 bases and J by 1 base, with 10 bases between the two germline ends. This chain's CDR3 is CASSHTGSNQPQHF. The CDR3 nucleotides read TGTGCCAGCAGTCATACAGGGAGCAATCAGCCCCAGCATTTT.

J is TRBJ2-7 and V is TRBV18; TRBD1 matches at 8 bases. The length of the CDR3 is 15 residues. Trimming at V came to 6 bases and at J to 6 bases, leaving 13 bases not matched to a gene. Germline lookup yields CDR1 KGHSH and CDR2 LQKENI. CDR3 bases: TGTGCCAGCTCGTCGACCGGGACAGGCTCATCCGAGCAGTACTTC. Translating it yields CASSSTGTGSSEQYF. Drawing the rest from reference TRBV18 and TRBJ2-7, the complete variable domain is NAGVMQNPRHLVRRRGQEARLRCSPMKGHSHVYWYRQLPEEGLKFMVYLQKENIIDESGMPKERFSAEFPKEGPSILRIQQVVRGDSAAYFCASSSTGTGSSEQYFGPGTRLTVT.

This clone occurred a few times. The rearrangement uses TRBV27 and TRBJ2-1; TRBD2 aligns across 11 bases. CDR3 size: 15 residues. V lost 4 bases, J lost 6 bases, and 5 bases stayed unmatched. Germline assignment: CDR1 MNHEY and CDR2 SMNVEV (reference sequence). The chain's CDR3 is CASSSGTSGRNEQFF. DNA of the CDR3: TGTGCCAGCAGTTCCGGGACTAGCGGACGCAATGAGCAGTTCTTC.

This chain connects TRBV4-2 to TRBJ2-7; D is unclear. V lost 4 bases and J lost 2, with 15 bases in between. Germline V lookup: CDR1 LGHNA, CDR2 YNFKEQ. The CDR3 is 15 amino acids. For the CDR3, the DNA is TGTGCCAGCAGCCCGGGTGGCAGTTCCACCTACGAGCAGTACTTC. This sequence encodes CASSPGGSSTYEQYF.

J is TRBJ1-1 and V is TRBV10-3; TRBD1 matches at 12 bases. The germline CDR1 and CDR2 sequences are ENHRY and SYGVKD. V was clipped by 6 bases and J by 1 base; unmatched bases: 12. The CDR3 contains 18 residues. CDR3 protein: CAIRDSGTGGYGNTEAFF. In nucleotides, the CDR3 is TGTGCCATCAGAGACTCCGGGACAGGGGGCTACGGGAACACTGAAGCTTTCTTT.

CDR3 coding DNA: TGTGCCAGCAGTTCTCTTCAGGGGGCAAGATATGAAAAACTGTTTTTT. Translation gives CASSSLQGARYEKLFF. V is TRBV28 and J is TRBJ1-4; 8 nucleotides align to TRBD1. V was pared by 4 bases and J by 6 bases, with 10 bases of the junction left unmatched. This CDR3 has 16 amino acids. Germline values: CDR1 MDHEN, CDR2 SYDVKM.

The chain joins TRBV27 to TRBJ1-1; TRBD1 agrees at 7 bases. The V segment lost 7 bases and the J segment 5 bases; nucleotides outside the gene matches: 10. The CDR3 sequence is 14 residues long. Germline loops: CDR1 MNHEY, CDR2 SMNVEV (reference sequence). CDR3 in amino acids: CASILTGEGTEAFF. In DNA, the CDR3 is TGTGCCAGCATTCTAACAGGGGAAGGGACTGAAGCTTTCTTT.

The CDR3 DNA sequence: TGTGCCAGCAGCTTACTTGTCGACAGGGGGTTAGGAAACACCATATATTTT. Encoded protein: CASSLLVDRGLGNTIYF. The rearrangement joins TRBV11-2 to TRBJ1-3; 9 bases line up with TRBD1. CDR1 SGHAT and CDR2 FQNNGV come from the germline V gene. CDR3 length: 17 amino acids. Trimming cost V 2 bases and J 4 bases; bases outside gene matches: 9.

V gene TRBV15 combines with J gene TRBJ1-3; D is unclear. V shed 5 bases and J shed 4 bases, with 18 bases lying between them. Germline lookup yields CDR1 LNHNV and CDR2 YYDKDF (reference sequence). This CDR3 spans 16 amino acids. The CDR3: CATSFISVPLGNTIYF. The CDR3 bases are TGTGCCACCAGCTTCATCTCGGTCCCCCTGGGAAACACCATATATTTT.

This chain connects TRBV5-1 to TRBJ1-3, with 8 bases that match TRBD1. After removal of 0 bases from V and 4 bases from J, the junction contained 6 bases not matched to a gene. The CDR3 has 16 amino acids. Germline CDR1 is SGHRS and CDR2 is YFSETQ. The CDR3 sequence: CASSLADRGAGNTIYF. The CDR3, as DNA: TGCGCCAGCAGCTTGGCCGACAGGGGTGCGGGAAACACCATATATTTT.

The gene calls are TRBV5-4 and TRBJ2-3, with 11 bases lining up with TRBD2. Germline CDR1 SGHNT, CDR2 YYREEE (reference sequence). The trim removed 4 bases at V and 5 bases at J, leaving 6 bases unmatched. This CDR3 contains 15 residues. In DNA, the CDR3 is TGTGCCAGCAGCCGCCCTAGCGGGGGGTTAGATACGCAGTATTTT. Its translation: CASSRPSGGLDTQYF.

The rearrangement uses TRBV18 and TRBJ2-7; 8 bases line up with TRBD1. V trimming: 3 bases; J trimming: 5 bases; junction bases outside the gene matches: 12. Per the germline V gene, CDR1 is KGHSH and CDR2 is LQKENI. This CDR3 is built from 16 residues. This CDR3 reads CASSPLSRGLSDEQYF. The CDR3 DNA reads as TGTGCCAGCTCACCCCTTAGCAGGGGGCTATCTGACGAGCAGTACTTC.

The V gene is TRBV7-2, the J gene TRBJ2-1, with 9 bases lining up with TRBD2. The CDR3 totals 13 residues. Per germline, CDR1 SGHTA and CDR2 FQGNSA. The V and J ends lost 7 bases and 8 bases, in that order; junction bases with no gene match: 6. This chain's CDR3 is CASTRIAGDEQFF. CDR3 DNA sequence: TGTGCCAGCACCCGAATAGCGGGAGATGAGCAGTTCTTC.

The V and J genes are TRBV7-2 and TRBJ2-7; 7 bases fit TRBD2. CDR1 SGHTA and CDR2 FQGNSA come from the germline V gene. This CDR3 has 14 residues. J lost 3 bases, V lost 4 bases, and 6 bases had no gene match. The chain's CDR3 is CASSWGGVLYEQYF. The CDR3 nucleotides are TGTGCCAGCAGCTGGGGGGGGGTACTCTACGAGCAGTACTTC.

The chain uses TRBV2 and TRBJ1-1; D not certain. The CDR3 has 11 residues. Germline values: CDR1 SNHLY, CDR2 FYNNEI. V lost 11 bases, J lost 0 bases, and 7 bases lay in between. CDR3 in amino acids: CAVSLNTEAFF. In DNA, the CDR3 is TGTGCCGTTTCATTGAACACTGAAGCTTTCTTT.

The chain has TRBV27 and TRBJ1-4; D not certain. Looked up from germline, CDR1 is MNHEY and CDR2 is SMNVEV (reference sequence). Trimming removed 5 bases from V and 15 bases from J, with 31 bases in between. This CDR3 spans 17 amino acids. The CDR3 DNA reads TGTGCCAGCAGTCCGAAAGGAGCACCCAATCGGGGTAAAGTGATGTTTTTT. Translation gives CASSPKGAPNRGKVMFF.

The chain uses TRBV5-6 and TRBJ2-1, with 14 bases aligning to TRBD2. The CDR3 is 17 amino acids. The germline V gene has CDR1 SGHDT and CDR2 YYEEEE. V lost 0 bases to trimming and J lost 8 bases; unmatched junction nucleotides: 7. Written as DNA, the CDR3 is TGTGCCAGCAGCTTGGCACGGGGACTAGCGGGAGTATATGAGCAGTTCTTC. This sequence encodes CASSLARGLAGVYEQFF.